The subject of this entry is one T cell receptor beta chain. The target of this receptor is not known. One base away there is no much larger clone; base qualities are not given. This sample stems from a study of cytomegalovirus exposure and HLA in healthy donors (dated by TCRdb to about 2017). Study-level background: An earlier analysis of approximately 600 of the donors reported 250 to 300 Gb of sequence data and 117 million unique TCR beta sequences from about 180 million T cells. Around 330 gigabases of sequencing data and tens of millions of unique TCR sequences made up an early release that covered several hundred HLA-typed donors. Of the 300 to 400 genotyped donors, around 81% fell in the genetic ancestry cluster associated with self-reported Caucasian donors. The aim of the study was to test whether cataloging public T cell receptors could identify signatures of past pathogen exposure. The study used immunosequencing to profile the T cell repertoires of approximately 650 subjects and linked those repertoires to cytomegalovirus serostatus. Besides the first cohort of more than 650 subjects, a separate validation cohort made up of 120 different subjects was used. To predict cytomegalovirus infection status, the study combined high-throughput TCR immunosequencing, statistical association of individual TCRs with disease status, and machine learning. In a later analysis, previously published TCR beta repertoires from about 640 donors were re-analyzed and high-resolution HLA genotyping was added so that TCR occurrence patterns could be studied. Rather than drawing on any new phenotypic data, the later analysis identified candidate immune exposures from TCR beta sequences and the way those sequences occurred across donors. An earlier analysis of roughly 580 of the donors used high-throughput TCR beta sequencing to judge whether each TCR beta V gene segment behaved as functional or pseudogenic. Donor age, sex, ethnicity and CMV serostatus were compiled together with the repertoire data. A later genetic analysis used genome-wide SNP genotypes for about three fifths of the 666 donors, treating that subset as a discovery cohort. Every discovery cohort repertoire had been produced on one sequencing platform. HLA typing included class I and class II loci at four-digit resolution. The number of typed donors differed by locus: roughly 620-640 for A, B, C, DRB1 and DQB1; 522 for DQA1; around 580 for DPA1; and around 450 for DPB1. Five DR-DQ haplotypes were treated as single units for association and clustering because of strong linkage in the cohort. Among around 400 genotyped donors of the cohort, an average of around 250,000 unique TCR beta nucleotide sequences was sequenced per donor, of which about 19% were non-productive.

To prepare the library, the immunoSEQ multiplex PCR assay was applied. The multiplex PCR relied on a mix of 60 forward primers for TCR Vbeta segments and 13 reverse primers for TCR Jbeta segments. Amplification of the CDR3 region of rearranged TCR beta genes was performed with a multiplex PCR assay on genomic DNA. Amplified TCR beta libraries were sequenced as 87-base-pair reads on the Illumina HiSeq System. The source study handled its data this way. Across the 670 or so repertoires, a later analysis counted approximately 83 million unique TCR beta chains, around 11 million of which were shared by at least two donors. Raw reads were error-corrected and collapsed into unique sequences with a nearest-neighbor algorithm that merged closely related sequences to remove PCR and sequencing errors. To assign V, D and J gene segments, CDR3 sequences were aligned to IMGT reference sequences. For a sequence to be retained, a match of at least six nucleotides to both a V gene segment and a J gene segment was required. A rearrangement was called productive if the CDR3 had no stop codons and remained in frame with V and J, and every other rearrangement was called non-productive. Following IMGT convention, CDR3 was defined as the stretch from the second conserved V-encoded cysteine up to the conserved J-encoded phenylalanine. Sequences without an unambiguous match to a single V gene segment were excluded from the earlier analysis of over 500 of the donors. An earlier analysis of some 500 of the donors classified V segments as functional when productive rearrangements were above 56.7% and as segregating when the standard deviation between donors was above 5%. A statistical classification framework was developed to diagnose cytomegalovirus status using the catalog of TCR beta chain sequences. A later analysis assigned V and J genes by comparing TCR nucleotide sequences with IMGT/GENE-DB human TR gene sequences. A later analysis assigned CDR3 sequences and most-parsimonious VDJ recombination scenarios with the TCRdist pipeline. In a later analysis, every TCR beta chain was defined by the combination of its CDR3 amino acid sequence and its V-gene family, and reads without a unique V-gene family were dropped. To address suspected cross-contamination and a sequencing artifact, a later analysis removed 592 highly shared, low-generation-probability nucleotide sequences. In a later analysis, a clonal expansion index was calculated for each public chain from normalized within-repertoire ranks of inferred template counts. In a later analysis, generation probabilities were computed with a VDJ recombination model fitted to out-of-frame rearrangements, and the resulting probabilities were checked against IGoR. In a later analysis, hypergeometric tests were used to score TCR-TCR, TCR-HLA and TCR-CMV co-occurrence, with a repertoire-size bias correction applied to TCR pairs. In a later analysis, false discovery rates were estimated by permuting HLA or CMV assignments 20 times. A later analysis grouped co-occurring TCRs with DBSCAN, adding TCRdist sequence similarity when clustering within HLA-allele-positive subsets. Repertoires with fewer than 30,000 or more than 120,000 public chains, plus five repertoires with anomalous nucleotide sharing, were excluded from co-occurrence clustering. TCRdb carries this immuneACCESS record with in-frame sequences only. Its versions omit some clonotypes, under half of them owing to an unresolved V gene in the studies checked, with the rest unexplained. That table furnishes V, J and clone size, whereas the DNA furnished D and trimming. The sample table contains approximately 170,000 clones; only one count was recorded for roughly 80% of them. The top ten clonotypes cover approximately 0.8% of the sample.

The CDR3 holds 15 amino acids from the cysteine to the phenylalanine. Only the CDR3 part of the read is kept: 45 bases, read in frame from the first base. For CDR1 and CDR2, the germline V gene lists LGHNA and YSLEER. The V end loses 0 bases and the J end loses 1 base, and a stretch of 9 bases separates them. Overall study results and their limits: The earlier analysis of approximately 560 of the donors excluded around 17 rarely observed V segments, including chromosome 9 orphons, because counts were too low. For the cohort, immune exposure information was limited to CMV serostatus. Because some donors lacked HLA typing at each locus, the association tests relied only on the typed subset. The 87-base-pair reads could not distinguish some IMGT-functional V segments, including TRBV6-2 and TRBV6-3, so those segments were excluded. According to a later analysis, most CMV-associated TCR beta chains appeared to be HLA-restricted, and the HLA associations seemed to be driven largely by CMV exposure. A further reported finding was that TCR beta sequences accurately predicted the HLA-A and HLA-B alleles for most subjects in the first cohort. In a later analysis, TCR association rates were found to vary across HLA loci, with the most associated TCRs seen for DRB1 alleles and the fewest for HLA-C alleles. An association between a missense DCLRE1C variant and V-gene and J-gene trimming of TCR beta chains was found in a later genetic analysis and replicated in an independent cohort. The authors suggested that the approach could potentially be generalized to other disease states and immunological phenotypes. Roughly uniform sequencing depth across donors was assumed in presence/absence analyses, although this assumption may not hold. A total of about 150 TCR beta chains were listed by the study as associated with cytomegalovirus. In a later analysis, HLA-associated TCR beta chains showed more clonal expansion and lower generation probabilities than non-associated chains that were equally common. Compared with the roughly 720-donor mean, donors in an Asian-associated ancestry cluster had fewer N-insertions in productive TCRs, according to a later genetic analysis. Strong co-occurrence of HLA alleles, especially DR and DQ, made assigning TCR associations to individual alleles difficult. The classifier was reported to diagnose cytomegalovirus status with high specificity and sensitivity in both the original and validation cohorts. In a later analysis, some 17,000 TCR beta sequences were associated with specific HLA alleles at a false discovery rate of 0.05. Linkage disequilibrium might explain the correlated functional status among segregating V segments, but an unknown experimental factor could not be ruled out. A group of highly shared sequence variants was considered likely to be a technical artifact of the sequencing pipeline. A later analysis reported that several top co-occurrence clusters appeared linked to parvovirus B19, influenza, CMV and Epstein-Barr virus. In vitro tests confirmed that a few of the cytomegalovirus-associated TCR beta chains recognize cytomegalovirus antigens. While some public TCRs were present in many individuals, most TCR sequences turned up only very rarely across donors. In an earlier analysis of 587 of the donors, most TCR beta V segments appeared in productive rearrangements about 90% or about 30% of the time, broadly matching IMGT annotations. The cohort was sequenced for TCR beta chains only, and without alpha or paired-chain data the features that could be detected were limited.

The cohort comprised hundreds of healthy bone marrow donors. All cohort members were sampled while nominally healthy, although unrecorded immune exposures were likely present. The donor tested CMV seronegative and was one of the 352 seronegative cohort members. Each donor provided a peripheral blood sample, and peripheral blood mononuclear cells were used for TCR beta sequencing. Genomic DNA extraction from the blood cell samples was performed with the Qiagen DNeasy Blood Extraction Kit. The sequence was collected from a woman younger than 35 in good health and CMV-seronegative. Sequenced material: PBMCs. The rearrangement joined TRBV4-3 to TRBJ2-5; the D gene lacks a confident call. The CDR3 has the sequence CASSQDRGFQETQYF. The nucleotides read TGCGCCAGCAGCCAAGATCGCGGCTTCCAAGAGACCCAGTACTTC.